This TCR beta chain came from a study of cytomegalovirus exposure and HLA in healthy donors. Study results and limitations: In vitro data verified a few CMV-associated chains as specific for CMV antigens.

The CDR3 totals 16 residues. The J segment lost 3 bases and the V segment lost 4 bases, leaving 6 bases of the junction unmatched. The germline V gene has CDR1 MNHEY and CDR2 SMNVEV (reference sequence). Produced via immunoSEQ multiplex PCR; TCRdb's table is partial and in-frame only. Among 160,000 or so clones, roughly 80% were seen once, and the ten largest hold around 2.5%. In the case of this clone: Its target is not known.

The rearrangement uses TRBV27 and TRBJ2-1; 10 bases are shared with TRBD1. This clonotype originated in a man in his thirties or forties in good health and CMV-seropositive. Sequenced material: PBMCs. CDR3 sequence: CASSYRTGGRYNEQFF. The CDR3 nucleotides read TGTGCCAGCAGTTACCGGACAGGGGGGCGCTACAATGAGCAGTTCTTC.